This entry concerns a single T cell receptor (beta chain). This CDR3 region has 16 residues. After removal of 1 base from V and 7 bases from J, the junction contained 10 bases not matched to a gene. Germline V gene lookup returns CDR1 GTSNPN and CDR2 SVGIG (reference sequence). The source of the sample is a study of CD8 T cells in Susac syndrome. The study sequenced TCR beta in blood CD8+ and CD4+ T cells. Patients with Susac syndrome fulfilled recently defined diagnostic criteria for definite or probable disease. TEMRA cells were FACS-enriched, unlike CD8+ and CD4+ T cells, which were negatively isolated. RNA in amounts of about 0.5 to 1 ug was reverse transcribed with random hexamers. Across 54 Vbeta and 13 Jbeta, TCR beta CDR3 was amplified with immunoSEQ multiplex PCR. TCRdb ran MiXCR on the immunoSEQ multiplex PCR reads and lists one entry per CDR3 protein. The data contain under 90,000 distinct CDR3 sequences, just under 95% of them singletons.

The chain links TRBV30 to TRBJ2-1; TRBD2 agrees at 10 bases. Sequencing used CD8+ T cells from PBMCs. This TCR derives from a human donor with Susac syndrome. CDR3 DNA: TGTGCCTGGAGTGCCCACACTAGCGGGGATAAGAATGAGCAGTTCTTC. It yields the protein CAWSAHTSGDKNEQFF.